The sequence of this TCR beta chain was determined in a study of long-term antiretroviral therapy in people with HIV. Investigators performed immunoSEQ version v3.0 at survey level. Clones were read by immunoSEQ multiplex PCR, and TCRdb kept only the in-frame ones, dropping some. The data show about 25,000 clones, approximately 83% seen once. Trimming took off 5 bases at V and 5 bases at J, with 9 bases between the two ends. Germline CDR1 MNHEY, CDR2 SVGAGI. The CDR3 has 12 residues. Sample: unsorted PBMCs, taken 1.2 years after starting antiretroviral therapy. The receptor's source is a man in his fifties or sixties with HIV. This chain joins TRBV6-5 and TRBJ1-2; D call uncertain. The CDR3, as DNA: TGTGCCAGCAGTGATGAGCCGTATGGCTACACCTTC. Encoded protein: CASSDEPYGYTF.